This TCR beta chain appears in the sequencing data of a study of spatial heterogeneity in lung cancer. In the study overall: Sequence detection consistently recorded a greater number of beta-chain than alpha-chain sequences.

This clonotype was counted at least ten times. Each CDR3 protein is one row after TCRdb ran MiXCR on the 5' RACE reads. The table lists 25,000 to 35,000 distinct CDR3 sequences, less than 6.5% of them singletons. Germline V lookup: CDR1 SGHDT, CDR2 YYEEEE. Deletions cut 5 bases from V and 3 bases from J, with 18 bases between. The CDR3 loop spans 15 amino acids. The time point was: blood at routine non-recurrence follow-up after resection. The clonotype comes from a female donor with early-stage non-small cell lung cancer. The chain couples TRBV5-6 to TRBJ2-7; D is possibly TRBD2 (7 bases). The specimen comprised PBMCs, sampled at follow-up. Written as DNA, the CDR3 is TGTGCCAGCAGATGGACCGGGGGGCGAAGCTACGAGCAGTACTTC. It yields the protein CASRWTGGRSYEQYF.